This entry describes one T cell receptor (beta chain). This clone was observed a few times. This receptor's antigen is unknown. Base-call qualities are not available, and no considerably larger clone is one nucleotide away. TCRbeta CDR3 regions were amplified from genomic DNA using the immunoSEQ Assay, a bias-controlled multiplex PCR. Under the source paper's analysis protocol: Nucleated cell counts per sample were estimated from amplification of reference gene primers within the assay. To quantify the absolute abundance of each unique TCRbeta CDR3 rearrangement, sequence reads were collapsed and filtered. For each sample, productive Simpson clonality was calculated as the square root of Simpson's diversity index across productive rearrangements. TCRdb mirrors the immuneACCESS table, restricted to in-frame sequences. Some clones are absent from its copies; in checked studies, under half trace to an unresolved V gene, and the reason for the others is unknown. That table is the source of V, J and clone size, and D and trimming were worked out from the DNA. This sample comprises around 120,000 clones, around 76% of them detected only once. Of the sample, about 2.3% is held by the ten largest clones.

This sample was included in a study of blood T cell repertoires in COVID-19 (TCRdb year 2020). Some background on the complete study: Samples from collaborators originated in the United States, Italy and Spain and spanned both the acute and convalescent phases of COVID-19. The prospective study material was composed of cDNA or gDNA derived from T cells, B-cell-depleted T cells, or PBMCs. The dataset comprised deeply sampled blood TCRbeta repertoires from subjects exposed to, actively infected with, or recovered from COVID-19. The repertoires were released in a freely available public database meant as a resource for research on the immune response to SARS-CoV-2. The samples were drawn from two sources: the first 160 participants of the ongoing ImmuneRACE study, and 1,000 to 1,500 subjects contributed by 6 global collaborators. A de-identified subject ID, COVID-19 status, age in years and sex were almost always included in the sample metadata. HLA class I and class II types, where available, came from metadata supplied by the sample provider rather than from assay-based typing.

Points the paper makes about the study in general: The quantity of clinical and demographic metadata differed by source and by participant and was supplied without curation.

Collaborating institutions collected whole blood in K2EDTA tubes following their own protocols. For TCRbeta analysis, collaborator samples were shipped as frozen whole blood, as isolated PBMCs, or as DNA extracted from either sample type. The CDR3, cysteine through phenylalanine, is 15 amino acids long. Only CDR3 DNA is held: 45 bases, read in frame from base 1. V is shortened by 5 bases, J by 0 bases, and the region joining them spans 13 bases. Taken from the germline V gene, the CDR1 and CDR2 loops are MRHNA and SNTAGT. Recombination joined TRBV6-4 with TRBJ1-2; a confident D gene designation cannot be given. This clonotype originated in a man between 70 and 80 years old with acute or convalescent COVID-19. Sequencing input: peripheral blood. In nucleotide form, the sequence is TGTGCCAGCAGTCGTGACGGGTTTTCTAACTATGGCTACACCTTC. Its protein reads: CASSRDGFSNYGYTF.